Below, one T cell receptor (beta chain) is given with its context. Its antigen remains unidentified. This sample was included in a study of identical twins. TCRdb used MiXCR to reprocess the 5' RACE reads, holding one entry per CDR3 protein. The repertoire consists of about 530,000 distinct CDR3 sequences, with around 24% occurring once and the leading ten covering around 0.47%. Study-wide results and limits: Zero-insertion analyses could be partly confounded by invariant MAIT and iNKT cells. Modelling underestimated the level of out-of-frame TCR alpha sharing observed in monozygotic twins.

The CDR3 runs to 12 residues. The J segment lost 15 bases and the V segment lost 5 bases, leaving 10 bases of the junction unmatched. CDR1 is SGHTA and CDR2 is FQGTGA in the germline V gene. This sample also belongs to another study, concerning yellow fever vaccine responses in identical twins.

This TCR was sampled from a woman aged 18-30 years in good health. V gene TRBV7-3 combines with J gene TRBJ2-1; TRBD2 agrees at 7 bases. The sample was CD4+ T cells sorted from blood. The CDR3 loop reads CASSHGRGDPFF. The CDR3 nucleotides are TGTGCCAGCAGCCACGGACGGGGGGATCCGTTCTTC.